These T cell receptor beta chains were read from a single sample in a study of OX40 agonist ivuxolimab in advanced cancers. Data came from immunoSEQ multiplex PCR; TCRdb stores just in-frame clones and leaves some out. This sample has about 82,000 clones, with approximately 90% found just once. The sample consisted of CD4+ or CD8+ T cells sorted from blood, taken in a trial of the OX40 agonist ivuxolimab. The receptors derive from an adult with an advanced solid tumor such as melanoma, head and neck, liver or kidney cancer. Both conserved end residues are part of each CDR3. Fields, in order: D gene, clone size, V gene, J gene, CDR3 DNA, CDR3 protein. The D gene is left open where the match is weak. Clone sizes are given selectively: once, few, many, or a class where the clone is expanded.

>TRBD1|.|TRBV7-6|TRBJ1-2
TGTGCCAGCAGCCCTGGACAGGGAAACTATGGCTACACCTTC
CASSPGQGNYGYTF
>.|.|TRBV6-5|TRBJ1-1
TGTGCCAGCAGCTTTACAGGGAATGGGCGCACTGAAGCTTTCTTT
CASSFTGNGRTEAFF
>TRBD1|.|TRBV4-1|TRBJ1-3
TGCGCCAGCAGCCAGACAGGGGACAGGGGAAACACCATATATTTT
CASSQTGDRGNTIYF
>.|.|TRBV15|TRBJ1-1
TGTGCCACCAGCTGGGAGTGGTCGAACACTGAAGCTTTCTTT
CATSWEWSNTEAFF
>.|.|TRBV19|TRBJ2-7
TGTGCCAGTAGTATATCCCAGGTCCTCGGCGAGCAGTACTTC
CASSISQVLGEQYF
>.|.|TRBV6-5|TRBJ1-5
TGTGCCAGCAGTTACTCAGGGCGCCGCAATCAGCCCCAGCATTTT
CASSYSGRRNQPQHF
>TRBD1|.|TRBV6-5|TRBJ2-7
TGTGCCAGCAGTTACCTAGGTCAGGGGGCGAAGGAGCAGTACTTC
CASSYLGQGAKEQYF
>TRBD2|.|TRBV6-5|TRBJ2-1
TGTGCCAGCAGTTGGACTAGCGGGAACTACAATGAGCAGTTCTTC
CASSWTSGNYNEQFF
>.|.|TRBV5-1|TRBJ1-2
TGCGCCAGCAGCTTGAAGGGCACCTACTATGGCTACACCTTC
CASSLKGTYYGYTF
>.|.|TRBV9|TRBJ2-3
TGTGCCAGCAGCGTGGGGGGACTTTCCACAGATACGCAGTATTTT
CASSVGGLSTDTQYF
>TRBD2|.|TRBV7-2|TRBJ2-3
TGTGCCAGCAGCTTGTGGGGAGGGAGGGCTAGCACAGATACGCAGTATTTT
CASSLWGGRASTDTQYF
>.|.|TRBV27|TRBJ2-1
TGTGCCAGCGGGAACCATTACAATGAGCAGTTCTTC
CASGNHYNEQFF
>.|.|TRBV5-1|TRBJ2-1
TGCGCCAGCAGCCTGGGCAATGAGCAGTTCTTC
CASSLGNEQFF
>.|.|TRBV19|TRBJ2-7
TGTGCCAGTAGTGGGTCAGGGATCTCCTACGAGCAGTACTTC
CASSGSGISYEQYF
>.|.|TRBV19|TRBJ1-1
TGTGCCAGTATTCCGGGAAGGGTTTTGGGGTCGATCGAAGCTTTCTTT
CASIPGRVLGSIEAFF
>TRBD2|once|TRBV25-1|TRBJ2-7
TGTGCCAGCAGTGATGTCCCGGGAGGGAGCTACGAGCAGTACTTC
CASSDVPGGSYEQYF
>.|.|TRBV2|TRBJ2-2
TGTGCCAGCTCTAGAACCACTAGCACCACCGGGGAGCTGTTTTTT
CASSRTTSTTGELFF
>.|.|TRBV2|TRBJ2-7
TGTGCCAGCAGCCGGGAGACCTACGAGCAGTACTTC
CASSRETYEQYF
>TRBD1|.|TRBV6-5|TRBJ2-7
TGTGCCAGCAGCTACCTCGGACAGGGAAACCGCGAGCAGTACTTC
CASSYLGQGNREQYF
>.|.|TRBV4-1|TRBJ2-2
TGCGCCAGCAGCCAAGTTTCCGGGGAGCTGTTTTTT
CASSQVSGELFF
>.|.|TRBV2|TRBJ1-1
TGTGCCAGCATGAGCGGGGGACTCAACACTGAAGCTTTCTTT
CASMSGGLNTEAFF
>TRBD2|.|TRBV5-1|TRBJ2-5
TGCGCCAGCAGCCTAGGGACTAGCGGACAAGAGACCCAGTACTTC
CASSLGTSGQETQYF
>TRBD2|.|TRBV28|TRBJ2-7
TGTGCCAGCAGTGGGGGGACTAGCGGCCCCTACGAGCAGTACTTC
CASSGGTSGPYEQYF
>TRBD2|.|TRBV9|TRBJ2-7
TGTGCCAGCAGCGTAGGGCTAGCGGGAGCCGAGCAGTACTTC
CASSVGLAGAEQYF
>.|.|TRBV28|TRBJ2-1
TGTGCCAGCAGTTTAGCCAGCCACAATGAGCAGTTCTTC
CASSLASHNEQFF
>.|.|TRBV27|TRBJ2-2
TGTGCCAGCAGTTTTTTTGGCGGGGAGCTGTTTTTT
CASSFFGGELFF
>.|.|TRBV27|TRBJ2-1
TGTGCCAGCAGTCCATCCCTAGCGAGGGGATCCTACAATGAGCAGTTCTTC
CASSPSLARGSYNEQFF
>.|.|TRBV9|TRBJ2-7
TGTGCCAGCAGCAAACACAGCTCCTACGAGCAGTACTTC
CASSKHSSYEQYF
>.|.|TRBV27|TRBJ2-5
TGTGCCAGCAGTTTATCTTGGGCCCAAGAGACCCAGTACTTC
CASSLSWAQETQYF
>.|.|TRBV28|TRBJ2-7
TGTGCCAGCAGTTTATCCAGACACCCCTTTCGGCAGTACTTC
CASSLSRHPFRQYF
>TRBD1|.|TRBV18|TRBJ2-1
TGTGCCAGCTCACTGCTTTGGACAGGGCGGAATGAGCAGTTCTTC
CASSLLWTGRNEQFF
>.|.|TRBV19|TRBJ1-3
TGTGCCAGTAGCCAGCGGGGGGATGGTGGAAACACCATATATTTT
CASSQRGDGGNTIYF
>TRBD1|.|TRBV19|TRBJ2-7
TGTGCCAGTAGTATCGGTTCCGGGACAGGTGGCTACGAGCAGTACTTC
CASSIGSGTGGYEQYF
>TRBD2|once|TRBV27|TRBJ2-7
TGTGCCAGCGGAGCGGGAGTCGGCTACGAGCAGTACTTC
CASGAGVGYEQYF
>TRBD2|.|TRBV2|TRBJ2-1
TGTGCCAGCACCCGGGACTATAATGAGCAGTTCTTC
CASTRDYNEQFF